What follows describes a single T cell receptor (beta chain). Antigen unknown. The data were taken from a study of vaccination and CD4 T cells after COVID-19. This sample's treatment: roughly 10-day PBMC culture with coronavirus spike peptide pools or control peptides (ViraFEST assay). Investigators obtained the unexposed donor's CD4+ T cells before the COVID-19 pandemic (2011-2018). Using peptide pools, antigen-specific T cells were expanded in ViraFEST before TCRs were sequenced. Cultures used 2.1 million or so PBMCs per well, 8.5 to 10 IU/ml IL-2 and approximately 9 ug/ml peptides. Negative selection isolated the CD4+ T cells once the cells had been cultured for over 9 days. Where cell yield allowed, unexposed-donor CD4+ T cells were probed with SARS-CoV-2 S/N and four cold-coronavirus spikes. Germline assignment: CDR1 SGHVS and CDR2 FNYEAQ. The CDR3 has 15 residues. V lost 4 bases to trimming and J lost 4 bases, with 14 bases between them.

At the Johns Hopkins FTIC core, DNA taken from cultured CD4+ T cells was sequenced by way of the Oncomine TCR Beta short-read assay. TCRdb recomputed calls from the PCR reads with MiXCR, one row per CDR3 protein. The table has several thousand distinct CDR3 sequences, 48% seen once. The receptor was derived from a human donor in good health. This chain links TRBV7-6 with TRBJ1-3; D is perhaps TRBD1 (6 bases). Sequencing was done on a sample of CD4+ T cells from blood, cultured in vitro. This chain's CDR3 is CASSSRGGAGNTIYF. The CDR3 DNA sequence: TGTGCCAGCAGCTCGAGGGGGGGCGCAGGAAACACCATATATTTT.